Listed here are 21 T cell receptor beta chains from one sample, sequenced in a study of blood T cell repertoires in COVID-19 (TCRdb year 2020). Library preparation employed the immunoSEQ multiplex PCR assay. TCRdb mirrors the immuneACCESS table, restricted to in-frame sequences. Some clones are absent from its copies; in checked studies, under half trace to an unresolved V gene, and the reason for the others is unknown. This sample has approximately 300,000 clones in its table, and 75% to 90% of those were observed once. Of the sample, around 1.9% falls within the top ten clones. What was sequenced was PBMCs or T cells enriched from blood (not recorded which). All receptors come from a woman in her thirties who had been exposed to COVID-19.

The V and J genes are TRBV9 and TRBJ2-7; 8 nucleotides agree with TRBD1. Per the germline V gene, CDR1 is SGDLS and CDR2 is YYNGEE. CDR3 length equals 14 residues. The V and J ends lost 3 bases and 9 bases, in that order; junction bases with no gene match: 11. CDR3 loop: CASSAIYSGGAQYF. The CDR3 DNA follows: TGTGCCAGCAGCGCCATATATTCAGGGGGCGCGCAGTACTTC.

This clone was seen a single time. The chain combines TRBV6-2 or TRBV6-3 with TRBJ2-7; 9 bases are a match to TRBD2. The CDR3 sequence is 15 residues long. Germline values: CDR1 MNHEY, CDR2 SVGEGT. With V trimmed by 5 bases and J by 0 bases, 5 bases remained unmatched. The DNA of the CDR3 is TGTGCCAGCAGTAAGGTAGCGGGAGCCTCCTACGAGCAGTACTTC. Translation: CASSKVAGASYEQYF.

The chain carries TRBV30 and TRBJ2-3; the match to TRBD2 covers 7 bases. Germline trimming cut 1 base from V and 4 bases from J; bases unmatched to any gene: 8. Germline assignment: CDR1 GTSNPN and CDR2 SVGIG (reference sequence). This CDR3 comprises 15 residues. CDR3 coding DNA: TGTGCCTGGAGTGAGACCAAAGGGAGGGCAGATACGCAGTATTTT. Its protein is CAWSETKGRADTQYF.

The rearrangement uses TRBV6-5 and TRBJ1-2; no clear D gene. The V gene lost 6 bases and the J gene lost 4 bases, with 15 bases spanning the gap. Germline assignment: CDR1 MNHEY and CDR2 SVGAGI. The CDR3 loop spans 14 amino acids. The DNA of the CDR3 is TGTGCCAGCAGGATCGGGGAGGCGGGCTATGGCTACACCTTC. This sequence encodes CASRIGEAGYGYTF.

This rearrangement joins TRBV19 to TRBJ1-1; possible D gene TRBD1, 5 bases. The CDR3 loop spans 19 amino acids. Trimming pared 3 bases from V and 4 bases from J, leaving 27 bases between. Germline assignment: CDR1 LNHDA and CDR2 SQIVND (reference sequence). CDR3: CASSIPQSAGRGLSTEAFF. In DNA, the CDR3 is TGTGCCAGTAGTATTCCCCAATCGGCGGGACGGGGGTTGAGCACTGAAGCTTTCTTT.

The rearrangement uses TRBV18 and TRBJ1-6, with D perhaps matching TRBD1 (6 bases). This CDR3 is 14 amino acids long. V lost 3 bases and J lost 6, with 9 bases in between. From germline, CDR1 is KGHSH and CDR2 LQKENI. The CDR3 protein is CASSPAGVNSPLHF. The CDR3 DNA sequence: TGTGCCAGCTCACCGGCAGGGGTTAATTCACCCCTCCACTTT.

This chain connects TRBV9 to TRBJ2-1; TRBD2 agrees at 9 bases. CDR3 size: 14 residues. The germline V gene has CDR1 SGDLS and CDR2 YYNGEE. The ends lost 4 bases at V and 10 bases at J; junction bases unmatched: 9. CDR3 DNA sequence: TGTGCCAGCAGCATGGCGGGAGGGCCTGGGGAGCAGTTCTTC. Its protein is CASSMAGGPGEQFF.

The chain combines TRBV2 with TRBJ2-5; TRBD2 matches 11 bases. There are 15 residues in the CDR3. Germline trimming cut 7 bases from V and 8 bases from J; bases unmatched to any gene: 12. Germline V CDR1 and CDR2: SNHLY, FYNNEI. This CDR3 is CASISVVGLAATQYF. The CDR3 DNA reads TGTGCCAGCATCTCGGTCGTGGGACTAGCGGCTACCCAGTACTTC.

This sequence joins TRBV4-1 and TRBJ1-2; TRBD1 matches 7 bases. The CDR3 extends over 16 amino acids. The V and J ends lost 1 base and 3 bases, in that order; junction bases with no gene match: 8. CDR1 is MGHRA, CDR2 YSYEKL, per germline. The DNA for the CDR3 is TGCGCCAGCAGCCAAGGTCCGTCGACAGGGCACTATGGCTACACCTTC. Translated, it gives CASSQGPSTGHYGYTF.

This clone was counted at least ten times. The V and J genes are TRBV30 and TRBJ2-7, with 9 bases that match TRBD1. The germline CDR1 and CDR2 sequences are GTSNPN and SVGIG (reference sequence). This CDR3 has 13 amino acids. J gave up 6 bases and V 2 bases, and 5 bases lay outside the gene matches. The CDR3 here is CAWSSGQGVEQYF. Written as DNA, the CDR3 is TGTGCCTGGAGTTCGGGACAGGGCGTCGAGCAGTACTTC.

The V and J genes are TRBV6-1 and TRBJ1-6; 9 nucleotides line up with TRBD1. CDR1 MNHNS and CDR2 SASEGT come from the germline V gene. Trimming cost V 2 bases and J 0 bases; bases outside gene matches: 2. There are 17 residues in the CDR3. The CDR3 spells CASSEWTGVSYNSPLHF. The DNA of the CDR3 is TGTGCCAGCAGTGAATGGACAGGGGTCTCCTATAATTCACCCCTCCACTTT.

CDR3 in amino acids: CASSPRGVRQETQYF. DNA of the CDR3: TGTGCCAGCTCACCACGCGGGGTCCGCCAAGAGACCCAGTACTTC. J is TRBJ2-5 and V is TRBV18; D might be TRBD2 (6 bases). There are 15 residues in the CDR3. The germline V gene has CDR1 KGHSH and CDR2 LQKENI. Trimming cost V 1 base and J 1 base, with 10 bases left between them. Supplemented by reference TRBV18 and TRBJ2-5, the full variable domain reads NAGVMQNPRHLVRRRGQEARLRCSPMKGHSHVYWYRQLPEEGLKFMVYLQKENIIDESGMPKERFSAEFPKEGPSILRIQQVVRGDSAAYFCASSPRGVRQETQYFGPGTRLLVL.

Details on this clone: Germline and junction disagree at one end, which may indicate a read error. The CDR3 reads CASSEDRGSGNTIYF. CDR3 bases: TGTGCCAGCAGCGAAGACAGGGGGTCTGGAAACACCATATATTTT. V and J are TRBV4-2 and TRBJ1-3, with 9 bases aligning to TRBD1. This CDR3 region has 15 residues. Germline CDR1 reads LGHNA; CDR2 reads YNFKEQ.

The chain has TRBV3-1 (or the pseudogene TRBV3-2) and TRBJ1-6; D unresolved. Germline loops: CDR1 LGHDT, CDR2 YNNKEL (reference sequence). V shed 1 base and J shed 7 bases, with 8 bases lying between them. The CDR3 is made up of 14 amino acids. Here the CDR3 DNA reads TGTGCCAGCAGCCAAGGGGAGCGGAATTCACCCCTCCACTTT. This gives the protein CASSQGERNSPLHF.

A few counts support this clone. The rearrangement uses TRBV12-2 and TRBJ1-5. TRBV12-2 is classified as a pseudogene. The CDR3 is made up of 14 amino acids. The CDR3: CASRLRVSNQPQHF. DNA of the CDR3: TGTGCAAGTCGCTTGAGGGTGAGCAATCAGCCCCAGCATTTT.

The chain has TRBV7-2 and TRBJ1-2, with 9 bases that match TRBD1. J lost 8 bases, V lost 3 bases, and 10 bases had no gene match. This CDR3 has 15 amino acids. Germline V gives CDR1 SGHTA, CDR2 FQGNSA. In nucleotides, the CDR3 is TGTGCCAGCAGCTTGCAAACAGGGGGCGCATACGGCTACACCTTC. The encoded protein is CASSLQTGGAYGYTF.

This sequence joins TRBV19 and TRBJ2-7, with 10 bases matching TRBD1. The CDR3 totals 14 residues. V was pared by 9 bases and J by 5 bases, with 10 bases of the junction left unmatched. In germline, CDR1 is LNHDA, CDR2 SQIVND (reference sequence). The CDR3 here is CASETTGGRNEQYF. CDR3 sequence (DNA): TGTGCCAGCGAAACGACAGGGGGCCGTAACGAGCAGTACTTC.

The V gene is TRBV18, the J gene TRBJ2-7; 7 bases match TRBD1. The CDR3 runs to 15 residues. Germline assignment: CDR1 KGHSH and CDR2 LQKENI. V lost 6 bases to trimming and J lost 2 bases; unmatched junction nucleotides: 10. CDR3 in DNA: TGTGCCAGCTCCATCGAACAGGGGAACCCCTACGAGCAGTACTTC. This codes for CASSIEQGNPYEQYF.

The chain carries TRBV23-1 and TRBJ1-2; 8 nucleotides agree with TRBD1. TRBV23-1 is an ORF for which the function is uncertain. V was pared by 3 bases and J by 6 bases, with 6 bases of the junction left unmatched. This CDR3 comprises 14 residues. Written as DNA, the CDR3 is TGCGCCAGCAGTCAGTCCGACAGGGGACATGGCTACACCTTC. Translating gives CASSQSDRGHGYTF.

The chain recombines TRBV9 with TRBJ2-1, with 10 positions matching TRBD2. CDR1 is SGDLS, CDR2 YYNGEE, per germline. This CDR3 comprises 15 residues. Trimming removed 0 bases from V and 6 bases from J; junction bases left unmatched: 3. CDR3 in DNA: TGTGCCAGCAGCGTAGATCCTAGCGGGGGCAATGAGCAGTTCTTC. Its protein product is CASSVDPSGGNEQFF. The full variable domain, in which reference TRBV9 and TRBJ2-1 provide the parts outside the CDR3, is DSGVTQTPKHLITATGQRVTLRCSPRSGDLSVYWYQQSLDQGLQFLIQYYNGEERAKGNILERFSAQQFPDLHSELNLSSLELGDSALYFCASSVDPSGGNEQFFGPGTRLTVL.

This chain connects TRBV7-2 to TRBJ2-7, with TRBD2 matching over 13 bases. The trim removed 5 bases at V and 7 bases at J, leaving 14 bases unmatched. Germline V gene data show CDR1 as SGHTA and CDR2 as FQGNSA. This CDR3 contains 17 residues. This CDR3 reads CASSDDLPPGLAGEQYF. Written as DNA, the CDR3 is TGTGCCAGCAGCGATGACCTACCCCCGGGACTAGCGGGGGAGCAGTACTTC.